The following is a T cell receptor (beta chain) sequence with its context. The antigen remains unidentified. This entry comes from a study of CD8 T cells in acute hepatitis C reinfection. Findings and limits, study-wide: Overrepresentation in the naive pool did not explain the preferential TRBV04 and TRBV06 usage seen in all groups. No group differed significantly in the high NS3-1073 repertoire diversity.

Documented time point: naive CD8 control sorted from an acute-time-point sample. V lost 2 bases and J lost 8; bases outside the gene matches: 6. CDR1 SGHAT and CDR2 FQNNGV come from the germline V gene. The CDR3 loop spans 14 amino acids. TCRdb keeps only in-frame clones here, not all; method: immunoSEQ multiplex PCR. The sample carries more than 35,000 clones, around nine tenths recorded once. Sample: naive CD8+ T cells from PBMCs. This TCR was recovered from a man between 25 and 39 years old with chronic hepatitis C. The V and J genes are TRBV11-2 and TRBJ2-1, with 7 bases that match TRBD1. The CDR3 here is CASSLKGAVDEQFF. The CDR3 DNA reads as TGTGCCAGCAGCTTAAAGGGGGCGGTGGATGAGCAGTTCTTC.